Shown below are 27 T cell receptor beta chains from a single sample sequenced in a study of blood T cell repertoires in COVID-19. TCRdb's table, derived via immunoSEQ multiplex PCR, lists solely in-frame clones and lacks some. The sample carries about 670,000 clones, 90% recorded once. Material: peripheral blood. These receptors originate from a woman younger than 30 with acute or convalescent COVID-19.

The chain carries TRBV19 and TRBJ2-6; D is perhaps TRBD1 (5 bases). V lost 11 bases, J lost 0 bases, and 17 bases lay in between. The CDR3 extends over 16 amino acids. The germline V gene has CDR1 LNHDA and CDR2 SQIVND (reference sequence). The CDR3 region has the DNA TGTGCCTCCAGACAGTGGCAAACCTCTGGGGCCAACGTCCTGACTTTC. Protein: CASRQWQTSGANVLTF.

The chain is built from TRBV2 and TRBJ2-2; 8 bases are a match to TRBD1. Germline CDR1 is SNHLY and CDR2 is FYNNEI. The CDR3 runs to 16 residues. V trimming: 2 bases; J trimming: 5 bases; junction bases outside the gene matches: 7. DNA of the CDR3: TGTGCCAGCAGTGAACCGCAGGGGGCGCGGACCGGGGAGCTGTTTTTT. It yields the protein CASSEPQGARTGELFF.

The CDR3: CASSLGWYSGNQPQHF. The DNA of the CDR3 is TGTGCCAGCAGCTTGGGATGGTATAGCGGCAATCAGCCCCAGCATTTT. The rearrangement joins TRBV5-6 to TRBJ1-5; D is uncertain. V dropped 0 bases and J dropped 2 bases, with 12 bases sitting between them. This CDR3 has 16 residues. CDR1 is SGHDT, CDR2 YYEEEE, per germline.

This chain links TRBV7-9 with TRBJ1-2; possibly TRBD1 for D (5 bases). Germline V gives CDR1 SEHNR, CDR2 FQNEAQ (reference sequence). V was shortened by 0 bases and J by 6 bases, with 8 bases between the two germline ends. The CDR3 has 13 residues. This CDR3 reads CASSLAFRDGYTF. CDR3 in DNA: TGTGCCAGCAGCTTAGCGTTCAGGGATGGCTACACCTTC.

The chain couples TRBV4-3 to TRBJ2-2; 7 bases are shared with TRBD1. CDR3 length equals 15 residues. The trim removed 4 bases at V and 1 base at J, leaving 3 bases unmatched. Germline CDR1 and CDR2: LGHNA and YSLEER. The DNA for the CDR3 is TGCGCCAGCAGCCCGGGACAGCTGAACACCGGGGAGCTGTTTTTT. It is translated as CASSPGQLNTGELFF.

This clone is a singleton in its sample. The rearrangement uses TRBV6-5 and TRBJ1-1, with D unresolved. The CDR3 sequence is 14 residues long. Germline values: CDR1 MNHEY, CDR2 SVGAGI. V lost 0 bases, J lost 3 bases, and 8 bases lay in between. The CDR3 spells CASSYSERDTEAFF. In nucleotides, the CDR3 is TGTGCCAGCAGTTACTCGGAGAGGGACACTGAAGCTTTCTTT.

In its sample, this clone was seen once. The rearrangement links TRBV30 to TRBJ1-2; no definite D call. V dropped 2 bases and J dropped 2 bases, with 15 bases sitting between them. The germline V gene encodes CDR1 GTSNPN and CDR2 SVGIG (reference sequence). The CDR3 is 15 residues long. The CDR3 coding sequence is TGTGCCTGGAGTTCGGGTCCGGCAAGAAACTATGGCTACACCTTC. The encoded protein is CAWSSGPARNYGYTF.

This chain connects TRBV9 to TRBJ2-7; maybe TRBD1 (5 bases). Looked up from germline, CDR1 is SGDLS and CDR2 is YYNGEE. Trimming left V 4 bases short and J 2 bases short, with 13 bases between. The CDR3 has 14 amino acids. The CDR3 DNA sequence: TGTGCCAGCAGCCGCCAGGGCGACCCCTACGAGCAGTACTTC. Protein product: CASSRQGDPYEQYF.

This clone appeared a single time. The CDR3 region is CASSPRSVPGELFF. The DNA of the CDR3 is TGCGCCAGCAGCCCCCGGTCTGTACCCGGGGAGCTGTTTTTT. This chain joins TRBV4-3 and TRBJ2-2; no clear D. This CDR3 is 14 amino acids long. The V end lost 4 bases, the J end lost 6 bases, and 12 bases lay between the germline ends. Germline V gives CDR1 LGHNA, CDR2 YSLEER.

The chain is built from TRBV4-1 and TRBJ1-5; TRBD1 is a possible D gene (5 bases). The V gene's germline CDR1 is MGHRA and CDR2 YSYEKL. The CDR3 has 14 amino acids. The V end was cut by 0 bases, the J end by 9 bases, with 12 bases between. The CDR3 spells CASSQDPGRWPQHF. CDR3 DNA: TGCGCCAGCAGCCAAGATCCAGGGCGTTGGCCCCAGCATTTT.

The chain recombines TRBV27 with TRBJ1-6; TRBD1 agrees at 7 bases. CDR1 is MNHEY and CDR2 is SMNVEV in the germline V gene (reference sequence). With V trimmed by 6 bases and J by 0 bases, 8 bases remained unmatched. The CDR3 consists of 17 residues. The DNA for the CDR3 is TGTGCCAGCAGACCGGACAGGCTAAGCTCCTATAATTCACCCCTCCACTTT. Protein product: CASRPDRLSSYNSPLHF.

The chain recombines TRBV7-9 with TRBJ1-2; D may be TRBD1 (5 bases). The CDR3 has 13 amino acids. Looked up from germline, CDR1 is SEHNR and CDR2 is FQNEAQ (reference sequence). V dropped 1 base and J dropped 8 bases, with 11 bases sitting between them. CDR3 in DNA: TGTGCCAGCAGCTTAGGCCAGTGGGGCGGCTACACCTTC. Translation: CASSLGQWGGYTF. Using reference TRBV7-9 and TRBJ1-2 for the parts outside the CDR3, the full variable domain is DTGVSQNPRHKITKRGQNVTFRCDPISEHNRLYWYRQTLGQGPEFLTYFQNEAQLEKSRLLSDRFSAERPKGSFSTLEIQRTEQGDSAMYLCASSLGQWGGYTFGSGTRLTVV.

The sample holds one count of this clone. V and J are TRBV27 and TRBJ1-2; a possible D gene is TRBD1 (6 bases). Germline CDR1 and CDR2: MNHEY and SMNVEV (reference sequence). The CDR3 sequence is 12 residues long. Trimming stripped 4 bases from V and 9 bases from J, with 12 bases between. The CDR3 region is CASSSSQGSYTF. The CDR3, as DNA: TGTGCCAGCAGTTCTTCACAGGGCAGCTACACCTTC.

A note on this clone: Other DNA sequences in this specimen translate into the identical CDR3. The chain employs TRBV7-2 and TRBJ1-4; D unresolved. The CDR3 covers 14 residues. The V gene's germline CDR1 is SGHTA and CDR2 FQGNSA. V was trimmed by 3 bases and J by 4 bases, leaving 9 bases between them. The CDR3 region has the DNA TGTGCCAGCAGCTTGGGGAGCCTTAATGAAAAACTGTTTTTT. It is translated as CASSLGSLNEKLFF.

The chain is built from TRBV21-1 and TRBJ1-3; the table names TRBD1, a call not compared with the DNA. TRBV21-1 is a pseudogene segment. The CDR3 is made up of 17 amino acids. CDR3 residues: CASSERSNDSSGNTIYF. The CDR3 DNA sequence: TGTGCCAGCAGCGAAAGGTCCAACGACAGCTCTGGAAACACCATATATTTT.

The genes are TRBV25-1 and TRBJ1-2, with 7 bases that match TRBD1. The germline V gene encodes CDR1 MGHDK and CDR2 SYGVNS. V shed 1 base, J shed 4 bases, and the junction held 9 bases outside the gene matches. This CDR3 comprises 16 residues. The CDR3 DNA sequence: TGTGCCAGCAGTGAATCTCCGACAGGGAGTGCCTATGGCTACACCTTC. Translated, it gives CASSESPTGSAYGYTF.

This chain joins TRBV10-3 and TRBJ1-5; D call uncertain. Trimming stripped 0 bases from V and 4 bases from J, with 13 bases between. The CDR3 totals 16 residues. Germline V gives CDR1 ENHRY, CDR2 SYGVKD. CDR3 in amino acids: CAISESWYSLNQPQHF. As DNA, the CDR3 is TGTGCCATCAGTGAGTCGTGGTACAGCTTGAATCAGCCCCAGCATTTT.

This rearrangement joins TRBV5-1 to TRBJ1-2, with 9 bases matching TRBD1. The CDR3 runs 15 residues. V shed 1 base, J shed 4 bases, and the junction held 5 bases outside the gene matches. CDR1 SGHRS and CDR2 YFSETQ come from the germline V gene. The DNA of the CDR3 is TGCGCCAGCAGCTTGTCCGGGACAGGGATCTATGGCTACACCTTC. Translated: CASSLSGTGIYGYTF.

The chain is built from TRBV29-1 and TRBJ1-2; 7 bases match TRBD1. Germline CDR1 SQVTM, CDR2 ANQGSEA. V gave up 6 bases and J gave up 0 bases; unmatched junction bases: 7. This CDR3 comprises 14 residues. The CDR3: CSVRQGPPNYGYTF. The DNA of the CDR3 is TGCAGCGTCCGACAGGGACCCCCTAACTATGGCTACACCTTC.

The chain uses TRBV30 and TRBJ2-7, with 7 bases aligning to TRBD1. There are 12 residues in the CDR3. Germline assignment: CDR1 GTSNPN and CDR2 SVGIG (reference sequence). Trimming took 1 base from V and 5 from J; bases not matched to a gene: 2. This CDR3 reads CAWSGDSDEQYF. CDR3 in DNA: TGTGCCTGGAGTGGGGACAGCGACGAGCAGTACTTC.

The chain employs TRBV6-2 or TRBV6-3 and TRBJ2-3; 7 bases map to TRBD2. Germline V lookup: CDR1 MNHEY, CDR2 SVGEGT. V lost 5 bases to trimming and J lost 2 bases; unmatched junction nucleotides: 4. This CDR3 contains 14 residues. The CDR3 DNA is TGTGCCAGCAGTCAGTGGGACTACACAGATACGCAGTATTTT. Encoded protein: CASSQWDYTDTQYF.

The chain has TRBV5-8 and TRBJ2-5; 8 bases fit TRBD1. The germline gives CDR1 SGHTS, CDR2 YDEGEE. V was clipped by 5 bases and J by 1 base; unmatched bases: 16. This CDR3 region has 18 residues. CDR3 protein: CASRTRTGIGELQETQYF. The CDR3, as DNA: TGTGCCAGCAGGACACGGACAGGGATTGGGGAACTCCAAGAGACCCAGTACTTC. Looking up the rest from reference TRBV5-8 and TRBJ2-5 gives the full variable domain: EAGVTQSPTHLIKTRGQQATLRCSPISGHTSVYWYQQALGLGLQFLLWYDEGEERNRGNFPPRFSGRQFPNYSSELNVNALELEDSALYLCASRTRTGIGELQETQYFGPGTRLLVL.

This clone was counted a few times. CDR3 in DNA: TGTGCCACCAGTGACAGTCTCAGCAATCAGCCCCAGCATTTT. Translated, it gives CATSDSLSNQPQHF. This sequence joins TRBV24-1 and TRBJ1-5; D not resolved. The CDR3 is 14 amino acids. The germline V gene encodes CDR1 KGHDR and CDR2 SFDVKD. V dropped 4 bases and J dropped 1 base, with 7 bases sitting between them.

The CDR3: CASSLTPDRVRETQYF. DNA of the CDR3: TGCGCCAGCAGTCTTACACCTGACAGGGTACGGGAGACCCAGTACTTC. The chain carries TRBV5-1 and TRBJ2-5, with 7 bases fitting TRBD1. This CDR3 is built from 16 residues. Germline CDR1 SGHRS, CDR2 YFSETQ. V was pared by 5 bases and J by 5 bases, with 15 bases of the junction left unmatched.

The rearrangement uses TRBV21-1 and TRBJ1-2; no DNA check was done on the table's D call, TRBD1. TRBV21-1 is a recognized pseudogene. This CDR3 is built from 14 residues. The CDR3 loop is CASSRDRGIYGYTF. CDR3 coding DNA: TGTGCCAGCAGCAGAGACAGGGGGATCTATGGCTACACCTTC.

J is TRBJ2-1 and V is TRBV6-5; 10 bases fit TRBD2. V trimming: 8 bases; J trimming: 13 bases; junction bases outside the gene matches: 17. The length of the CDR3 is 15 residues. Germline V gene sequence: CDR1 MNHEY, CDR2 SVGAGI. DNA for the CDR3: TGTGCCAGCGATAGGGCTAGCGGGGGTTACGACGACCAGTTCTTC. It specifies CASDRASGGYDDQFF.

The CDR3 sequence is CASSPGQGAGRVFF. The CDR3 nucleotides read TGTGCCAGCAGCCCCGGACAGGGGGCGGGAAGGGTGTTTTTT. The V and J genes are TRBV11-3 and TRBJ2-2, with 11 bases fitting TRBD1. CDR1 and CDR2 (germline): SGHNT, YENEEA. The CDR3 sequence is 14 residues long. Unmatched junction bases numbered 11, after V lost 5 bases and J lost 15 bases.